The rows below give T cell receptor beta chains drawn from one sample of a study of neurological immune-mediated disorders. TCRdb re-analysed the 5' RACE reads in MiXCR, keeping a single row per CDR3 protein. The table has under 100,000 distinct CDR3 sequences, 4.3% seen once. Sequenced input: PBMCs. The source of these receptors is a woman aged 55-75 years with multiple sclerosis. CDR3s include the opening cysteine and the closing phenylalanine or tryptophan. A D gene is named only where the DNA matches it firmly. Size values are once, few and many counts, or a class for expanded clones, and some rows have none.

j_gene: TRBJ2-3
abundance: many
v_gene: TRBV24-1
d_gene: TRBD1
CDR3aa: CATSDMTGALHTQYF
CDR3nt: TGTGCCACCAGTGATATGACAGGGGCTCTACATACGCAGTATTTT

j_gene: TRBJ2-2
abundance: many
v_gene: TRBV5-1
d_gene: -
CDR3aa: CASSLEGFRTGELFF
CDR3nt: TGCGCCAGCAGCTTGGAAGGTTTTAGAACCGGGGAGCTGTTTTTT

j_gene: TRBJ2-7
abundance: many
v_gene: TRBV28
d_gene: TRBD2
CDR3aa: CASSSPRREVTYEQYF
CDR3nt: TGTGCCAGCAGTTCCCCTAGACGGGAGGTAACCTACGAGCAGTACTTC

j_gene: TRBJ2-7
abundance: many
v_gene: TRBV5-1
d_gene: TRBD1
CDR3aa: CASSLRTGAPSVGGEQYF
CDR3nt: TGCGCCAGCAGCCTGAGGACAGGGGCGCCCTCGGTGGGGGGCGAGCAGTACTTC

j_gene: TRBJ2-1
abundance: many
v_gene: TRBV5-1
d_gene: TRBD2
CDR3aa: CASSFRAGGRSSYNEQFF
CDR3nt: TGCGCCAGCAGCTTCAGAGCGGGGGGGCGCAGTTCCTACAATGAGCAGTTCTTC

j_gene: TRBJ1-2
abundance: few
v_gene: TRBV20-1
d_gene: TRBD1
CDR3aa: CSAQDRNYGYTF
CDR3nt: TGCAGTGCGCAGGACAGGAACTATGGCTACACCTTC

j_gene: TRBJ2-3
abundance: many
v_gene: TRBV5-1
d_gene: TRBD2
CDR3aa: CASSGTQGLATDTQYF
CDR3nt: TGCGCCAGCAGCGGAACCCAGGGACTAGCCACAGATACGCAGTATTTT

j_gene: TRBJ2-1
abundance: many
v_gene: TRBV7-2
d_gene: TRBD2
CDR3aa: CASSLVAGTGNEQFF
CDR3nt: TGTGCCAGCAGCTTAGTAGCGGGGACTGGGAATGAGCAGTTCTTC

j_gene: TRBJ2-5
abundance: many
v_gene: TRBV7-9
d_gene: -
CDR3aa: CAIRNQETQYF
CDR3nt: TGTGCCATTCGGAACCAAGAGACCCAGTACTTC

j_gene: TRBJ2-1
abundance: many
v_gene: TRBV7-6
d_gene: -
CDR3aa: CASSSTPSSYNEQFF
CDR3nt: TGTGCCAGCAGCTCTACTCCGAGCTCCTACAATGAGCAGTTCTTC

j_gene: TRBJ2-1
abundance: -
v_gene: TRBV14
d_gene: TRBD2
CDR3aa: CASSQKVLAGAYNEQFF
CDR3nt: TGTGCCAGCAGCCAAAAAGTCCTAGCGGGGGCCTACAATGAGCAGTTCTTC

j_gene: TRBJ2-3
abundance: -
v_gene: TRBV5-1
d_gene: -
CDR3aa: CASSLGPARGADTQYF
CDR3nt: TGCGCCAGCAGCCTAGGGCCGGCGAGGGGCGCAGATACGCAGTATTTT

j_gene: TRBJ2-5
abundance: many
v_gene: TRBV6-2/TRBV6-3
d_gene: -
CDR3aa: CASSYSTPVETQYF
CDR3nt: TGTGCCAGCAGTTACTCGACCCCCGTGGAGACCCAGTACTTC

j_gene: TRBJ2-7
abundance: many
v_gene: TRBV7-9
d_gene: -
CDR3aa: CASSQVQSAYEQYF
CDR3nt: TGTGCCAGCAGCCAGGTCCAGAGTGCCTACGAGCAGTACTTC

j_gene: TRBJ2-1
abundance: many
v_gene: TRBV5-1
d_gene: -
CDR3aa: CASSPRRGRGAYNEQFF
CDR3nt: TGCGCCAGCAGCCCGCGGAGAGGACGGGGCGCCTACAATGAGCAGTTCTTC

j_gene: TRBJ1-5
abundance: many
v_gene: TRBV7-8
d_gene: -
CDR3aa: CASSLAPGDQPQHF
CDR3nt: TGTGCCAGCAGCTTAGCTCCAGGGGATCAGCCCCAGCATTTT

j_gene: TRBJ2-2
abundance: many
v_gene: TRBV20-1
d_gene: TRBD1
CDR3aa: CSAPRTGTTGELFF
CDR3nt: TGCAGTGCTCCCCGGACAGGGACCACCGGGGAGCTGTTTTTT

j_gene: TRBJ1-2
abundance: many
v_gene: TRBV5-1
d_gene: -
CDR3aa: CASRRDTVDGYTF
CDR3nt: TGCGCCAGCAGGAGGGACACGGTGGATGGCTACACCTTC

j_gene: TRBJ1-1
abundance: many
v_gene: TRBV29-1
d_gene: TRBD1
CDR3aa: CSAPGTGIVNTEAFF
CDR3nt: TGCAGCGCTCCCGGGACAGGGATTGTGAACACTGAAGCTTTCTTT

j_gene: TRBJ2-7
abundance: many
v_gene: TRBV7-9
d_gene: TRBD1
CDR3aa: CASSLAQGQGVYEQYF
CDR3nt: TGTGCCAGCAGCTTAGCCCAAGGACAGGGGGTCTACGAGCAGTACTTC

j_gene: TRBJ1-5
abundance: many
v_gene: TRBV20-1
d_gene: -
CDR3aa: CSARPGLNQPQHF
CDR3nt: TGCAGTGCTAGACCGGGCCTTAATCAGCCCCAGCATTTT

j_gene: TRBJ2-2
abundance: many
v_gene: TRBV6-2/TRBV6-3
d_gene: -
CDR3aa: CASTLWQGPTGELFF
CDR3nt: TGTGCCAGCACTTTGTGGCAGGGCCCCACCGGGGAGCTGTTTTTT

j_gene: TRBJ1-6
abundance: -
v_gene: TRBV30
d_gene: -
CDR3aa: CAWSSGLENSPLHF
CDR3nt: TGTGCCTGGAGTTCTGGCTTGGAGAATTCACCCCTCCACTTT

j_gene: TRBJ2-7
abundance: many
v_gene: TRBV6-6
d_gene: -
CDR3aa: CASSTGTTYEQYF
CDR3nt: TGTGCCAGCAGTACCGGGACAACCTACGAGCAGTACTTC

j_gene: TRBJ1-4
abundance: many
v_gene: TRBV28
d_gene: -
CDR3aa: CATQGRGGYEKLFF
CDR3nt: TGTGCCACCCAAGGTCGGGGGGGGTACGAAAAACTGTTTTTT

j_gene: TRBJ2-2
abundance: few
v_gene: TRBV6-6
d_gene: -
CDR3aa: CASRADTNTGELFF
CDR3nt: TGTGCCAGCAGGGCCGACACGAACACCGGGGAGCTGTTTTTT

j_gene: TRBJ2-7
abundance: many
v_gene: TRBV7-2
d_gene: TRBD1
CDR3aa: CASSFDRGPTYEQYF
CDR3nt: TGTGCCAGCAGTTTCGACAGGGGCCCAACCTACGAGCAGTACTTC